This entry lists 29 T cell receptor beta chains sequenced from one sample in a study of early T cells in non-severe SARS-CoV-2 infection. TCRdb reprocessed the 5' RACE reads with MiXCR, giving one entry per CDR3 protein. The data show approximately 79,000 distinct CDR3 sequences, over 10% seen once. Sequenced input: whole blood. These receptors all stem from an adult who was a healthcare worker with PCR-confirmed SARS-CoV-2 infection or an uninfected control (not recorded which).

This clonotype was seen at least ten times. This sequence joins TRBV28 and TRBJ1-5, with 9 bases that match TRBD1. CDR1 MDHEN and CDR2 SYDVKM come from the germline V gene. The CDR3 runs 16 residues. The trim removed 2 bases at V and 6 bases at J, leaving 8 bases unmatched. The CDR3 sequence is CASSLPGTGNGQPQHF. The CDR3, as DNA: TGTGCCAGCAGTTTACCCGGGACAGGGAACGGTCAGCCCCAGCATTTT. Drawing the rest from reference TRBV28 and TRBJ1-5, the complete variable domain is DVKVTQSSRYLVKRTGEKVFLECVQDMDHENMFWYRQDPGLGLRLIYFSYDVKMKEKGDIPEGYSVSREKKERFSLILESASTNQTSMYLCASSLPGTGNGQPQHFGDGTRLSIL.

The V call is TRBV20-1, the J call TRBJ2-2; D ambiguous. The CDR3 contains 15 residues. The ends were cut back, 6 bases at V and 3 bases at J, with 17 bases in the middle. CDR1 and CDR2 (germline): DFQATT, SNEGSKA (reference sequence). The CDR3 loop is CSAARFGPDTGELFF. In DNA, the CDR3 is TGCAGTGCCGCCCGGTTCGGCCCCGACACCGGGGAGCTGTTTTTT.

The chain recombines TRBV28 with TRBJ2-3, with D possibly matching TRBD2 (6 bases). The CDR3 contains 14 residues. V lost 8 bases, J lost 7 bases, and 19 bases lay in between. Germline V gene lookup returns CDR1 MDHEN and CDR2 SYDVKM. The CDR3 DNA is TGTGCCAGCTGTACCCGAGGAGGGACGAATACGCAGTATTTT. It is translated as CASCTRGGTNTQYF.

V and J are TRBV27 and TRBJ1-1; 9 bases map to TRBD1. There are 14 residues in the CDR3. Germline values: CDR1 MNHEY, CDR2 SMNVEV (reference sequence). V dropped 7 bases and J dropped 1; count of bases not matched to a gene: 4. CDR3 DNA sequence: TGTGCCAGCACTCGGACAGGGGCGAACACTGAAGCTTTCTTT. Translation: CASTRTGANTEAFF.

This clonotype was detected a few times. The chain couples TRBV20-1 to TRBJ2-1; no reliable D call. The CDR3 is made up of 14 amino acids. V was trimmed by 3 bases and J by 0 bases, leaving 9 bases between them. From germline, CDR1 is DFQATT and CDR2 SNEGSKA (reference sequence). CDR3 sequence reads: CSASPLSSYNEQFF. The DNA for the CDR3 is TGCAGTGCTAGCCCACTGAGCTCCTACAATGAGCAGTTCTTC.

The chain couples TRBV7-9 to TRBJ2-7, with 11 bases lining up with TRBD1. The CDR3 length is 14 residues. Per the germline V gene, CDR1 is SEHNR and CDR2 is FQNEAQ (reference sequence). Germline trimming cut 8 bases from V and 4 bases from J; bases unmatched to any gene: 7. This CDR3 reads CASGQGARVYEQYF. The CDR3 DNA follows: TGTGCCAGCGGACAGGGGGCTAGAGTATACGAGCAGTACTTC.

The chain links TRBV4-1 to TRBJ2-3, with D unresolved. Trimming left V 6 bases short and J 0 bases short, with 13 bases between. Germline-derived CDR1 and CDR2 are MGHRA and YSYEKL. The CDR3 sequence is 15 residues long. CDR3: CASSPNGRSTDTQYF. The CDR3 bases are TGCGCCAGCAGTCCTAACGGACGCAGCACAGATACGCAGTATTTT.

This clonotype was detected many times. This chain connects TRBV6-1 to TRBJ2-5, with 12 bases lining up with TRBD1. CDR1 MNHNS and CDR2 SASEGT come from the germline V gene. V lost 6 bases to trimming and J lost 5 bases; unmatched junction nucleotides: 10. This CDR3 comprises 16 residues. CDR3 DNA: TGTGCCAGCAGCCGGGGACAGGGGGCTAACGCGGAGACCCAGTACTTC. It yields the protein CASSRGQGANAETQYF.

This chain links TRBV7-9 with TRBJ2-7, with 9 bases identical to TRBD1. This CDR3 is 18 amino acids long. V shed 0 bases and J 6 bases; nucleotides not matched to a gene: 15. In germline, CDR1 is SEHNR, CDR2 FQNEAQ (reference sequence). CDR3 residues: CASSLAYLRDRELSEQYF. Written as DNA, the CDR3 is TGTGCCAGCAGCTTAGCTTACCTCCGGGACAGGGAATTGAGCGAGCAGTACTTC.

In its sample, this clonotype was seen a few times. This chain links TRBV28 with TRBJ2-7, with D possibly matching TRBD2 (6 bases). V lost 5 bases to trimming and J lost 0 bases, with 14 bases between them. The CDR3 is 15 residues long. Germline values: CDR1 MDHEN, CDR2 SYDVKM. Here the CDR3 reads CASSTRRGNSYEQYF. CDR3 DNA: TGTGCCAGCAGTACCCGGCGGGGTAACTCCTACGAGCAGTACTTC. The full variable domain, in which reference TRBV28 and TRBJ2-7 provide the parts outside the CDR3, is DVKVTQSSRYLVKRTGEKVFLECVQDMDHENMFWYRQDPGLGLRLIYFSYDVKMKEKGDIPEGYSVSREKKERFSLILESASTNQTSMYLCASSTRRGNSYEQYFGPGTRLTVT.

The J gene is TRBJ2-3, the V gene TRBV6-1, with D maybe TRBD1 (6 bases). This CDR3 comprises 10 residues. V lost 7 bases and J lost 13, with 12 bases in between. Per the germline V gene, CDR1 is MNHNS and CDR2 is SASEGT. DNA of the CDR3: TGTGCCAGCAAACGGGACACCGAGTATTTT. Translated, it gives CASKRDTEYF.

The chain employs TRBV28 and TRBJ2-3, with D perhaps matching TRBD1 or TRBD2 (5 bases each). Germline values: CDR1 MDHEN, CDR2 SYDVKM. V was pared by 7 bases and J by 4 bases, with 6 bases between. There are 11 residues in the CDR3. The CDR3 loop reads CASTGPDTQYF. Written as DNA, the CDR3 is TGTGCCAGCACGGGGCCAGATACGCAGTATTTT.

The rearrangement links TRBV2 to TRBJ2-5; D is unclear. CDR1 is SNHLY and CDR2 is FYNNEI in the germline V gene. The V end was cut by 7 bases, the J end by 5 bases, with 14 bases between. The CDR3 loop spans 13 amino acids. DNA for the CDR3: TGTGCCAGCACTGGAGACTCACGGGAGACCCAGTACTTC. As protein: CASTGDSRETQYF.

This clonotype has only a few counts. CDR3 region: CASSPRTGELFF. The CDR3 coding sequence is TGTGCCAGCAGCCCTAGGACCGGGGAGCTGTTTTTT. The chain is built from TRBV28 and TRBJ2-2; unclear D gene. V was cut by 6 bases and J by 5 bases, with 7 bases left in between. The CDR3 extends over 12 amino acids. Germline loops: CDR1 MDHEN, CDR2 SYDVKM.

In this sample, this clonotype turned up many times. This chain links TRBV10-3 with TRBJ1-5; D remains ambiguous. CDR3 length: 14 residues. V shed 8 bases and J shed 1 base, with 12 bases lying between them. Germline CDR1 and CDR2: ENHRY and SYGVKD. CDR3 sequence reads: CAIGVGESNQPQHF. CDR3 nucleotide sequence: TGTGCCATCGGGGTGGGCGAGAGCAATCAGCCCCAGCATTTT.

The chain joins TRBV4-2 to TRBJ2-1; D remains ambiguous. CDR1 is LGHNA, CDR2 YNFKEQ, per germline. The CDR3 is 9 residues long. V was shortened by 4 bases and J by 14 bases, with 6 bases between the two germline ends. CDR3 region: CASSPDKFF. The DNA of the CDR3 is TGTGCCAGCAGCCCGGATAAGTTCTTC.

This clonotype was counted at least ten times. This sequence joins TRBV12-5 and TRBJ1-3; D uncertain. Per the germline V gene, CDR1 is LGHNT and CDR2 is FRNRAP. This CDR3 has 13 amino acids. Trimming removed 1 base at V and 4 bases at J, with 5 bases between. The CDR3 reads CASGLARGNTIYF. The CDR3 bases are TGTGCTAGTGGTTTGGCACGCGGAAACACCATATATTTT.

The chain joins TRBV29-1 to TRBJ2-1, with 8 bases that match TRBD2. The germline gives CDR1 SQVTM, CDR2 ANQGSEA. The CDR3 length is 10 residues. V lost 7 bases and J lost 15; bases outside the gene matches: 8. CDR3 coding DNA: TGCAGCGGTTTACGGGAGGGCCTGTTCTTC. This codes for CSGLREGLFF.

This clonotype was counted between two and nine times. This sequence joins TRBV20-1 and TRBJ1-1, with unresolved D. The CDR3 loop spans 12 amino acids. Per germline, CDR1 DFQATT and CDR2 SNEGSKA (reference sequence). V lost 7 bases to trimming and J lost 3 bases, with 12 bases between them. The chain's CDR3 is CSVGSWDTEAFF. The CDR3, as DNA: TGCAGTGTGGGGTCTTGGGACACTGAAGCTTTCTTT.

This clonotype was recorded many times. The genes are TRBV5-6 and TRBJ2-3, with TRBD1 matching 10 bases. Losses at the gene ends were 4 bases for V and 5 bases for J; bases not matched to a gene: 7. This CDR3 is built from 15 residues. The germline V gene has CDR1 SGHDT and CDR2 YYEEEE. The CDR3 loop reads CASSLSGTGEDTQYF. In DNA, the CDR3 is TGTGCCAGCAGCCTCTCCGGGACAGGGGAAGATACGCAGTATTTT. Full variable domain (outside the CDR3, taken from reference TRBV5-6 and TRBJ2-3): DAGVTQSPTHLIKTRGQQVTLRCSPKSGHDTVSWYQQALGQGPQFIFQYYEEEERQRGNFPDRFSGHQFPNYSSELNVNALLLGDSALYLCASSLSGTGEDTQYFGPGTRLTVL.

The chain combines TRBV29-1 with TRBJ2-5; maybe TRBD1 (5 bases). V was shortened by 4 bases and J by 7 bases, with 16 bases between the two germline ends. The germline gives CDR1 SQVTM, CDR2 ANQGSEA. This CDR3 contains 13 residues. This CDR3 is CSVALDSPTTQYF. The CDR3 bases are TGCAGCGTTGCCCTCGACAGTCCCACGACCCAGTACTTC.

The sample holds a few counts of this clonotype. The V call is TRBV6-2 or TRBV6-3, the J call TRBJ2-2, with D possibly TRBD1 on 5 matching bases. The CDR3 totals 14 residues. CDR1 and CDR2 from the germline V gene are MNHEY and SVGEGT. Trimming took 5 bases from V and 4 from J, leaving 11 bases between them. The CDR3 DNA sequence: TGTGCCAGCAGTCTCGCAGGGTCCACCGGGGAGCTGTTTTTT. Its protein is CASSLAGSTGELFF.

The CDR3 protein is CASSQRLREPQLGYTF. The CDR3 DNA sequence: TGTGCCAGCAGCCAACGCCTGAGGGAGCCCCAACTTGGCTACACCTTC. The gene calls are TRBV3-1 and TRBJ1-2; D is uncertain. The CDR3 sequence is 16 residues long. Germline V gene sequence: CDR1 LGHDT, CDR2 YNNKEL (reference sequence). The V end was cut by 2 bases, the J end by 7 bases, with 20 bases between.

Only a few counts were recorded for this clonotype. The rearrangement uses TRBV6-5 and TRBJ2-1; 9 bases are shared with TRBD1. CDR1 is MNHEY and CDR2 is SVGAGI in the germline V gene. There are 14 residues in the CDR3. The V gene end was trimmed by 2 bases and the J gene end by 8 bases; junction bases not matched to a gene: 4. In DNA, the CDR3 is TGTGCCAGCAGTTACAAAGACAGGGGGTATGAGCAGTTCTTC. It yields the protein CASSYKDRGYEQFF.

This clonotype was found a few times. The chain uses TRBV29-1 and TRBJ2-7; D might be TRBD2 (6 bases). Germline V lookup: CDR1 SQVTM, CDR2 ANQGSEA. V lost 4 bases and J lost 2, with 9 bases in between. This CDR3 region has 12 residues. The CDR3 nucleotides read TGCAGCGTTGTTGGCGGGGCCTACGAGCAGTACTTC. Protein: CSVVGGAYEQYF.

This clonotype was counted between two and nine times. The J gene is TRBJ2-1, the V gene TRBV12-3 or TRBV12-4, with a possible D match to TRBD1 (5 bases). The V gene lost 5 bases and the J gene lost 13 bases, with 12 bases spanning the gap. The CDR3 sequence is 11 residues long. CDR3 in DNA: TGTGCCAGCAGTATCTGGGGCAGCCAGTTCTTC. Translating gives CASSIWGSQFF.

Ten or more counts support this clonotype. V is TRBV28 and J is TRBJ2-7; D is perhaps TRBD2 (5 bases). Germline CDR1 reads MDHEN; CDR2 reads SYDVKM. V lost 4 bases to trimming and J lost 0 bases, with 16 bases between them. The CDR3 length is 16 residues. The CDR3 loop is CASSYPAAGRSYEQYF. CDR3 sequence (DNA): TGTGCCAGCAGTTACCCTGCGGCGGGCCGCTCCTACGAGCAGTACTTC.

The J gene is TRBJ2-1, the V gene TRBV11-2; 8 positions agree with TRBD2. Germline V gives CDR1 SGHAT, CDR2 FQNNGV. J was trimmed by 2 bases and V by 1 base; bases with no gene match: 4. The CDR3 is 16 amino acids. Here the CDR3 reads CASSLVSGTPYNEQFF. The CDR3 bases are TGTGCCAGCAGCTTAGTTAGCGGGACCCCCTACAATGAGCAGTTCTTC.

The CDR3 loop is CASSPTLGGTRGTEAFF. The DNA for the CDR3 is TGTGCCAGCTCACCCACCCTGGGGGGCACGCGGGGCACTGAAGCTTTCTTT. This chain uses TRBV18 with TRBJ1-1, with TRBD1 as a possible D gene (6 bases). Germline V gene lookup returns CDR1 KGHSH and CDR2 LQKENI. This CDR3 spans 17 amino acids. Trimming removed 3 bases at V and 4 bases at J, with 21 bases between.